These T cell receptor beta chains were read from a single sample in a study of OX40 agonist ivuxolimab in advanced cancers. Assay used: immunoSEQ multiplex PCR; TCRdb lists only in-frame clones, some missing. The sample includes about 68,000 clones, about 82% of them seen just once. The sequencing here drew on CD4+ or CD8+ T cells sorted from blood, taken in a trial of the OX40 agonist ivuxolimab. The receptors shown here come from an adult with an advanced solid tumor such as melanoma, head and neck, liver or kidney cancer. Each CDR3 is given with its conserved first and last residue.

TRBV2	15	CASSAGGSSQETQYF
TRBV27	14	CASSSGAERTEAFF
TRBV6-1	13	CASRWRENYGYTF
TRBV9	15	CASSVAPGSTDTQYF
TRBV19	14	CASRTETGRDGYTF
TRBV10-1	10	CASSEPGAFF
TRBV19	13	CASSMGTQETQYF
TRBV27	15	CASSLYPALNTEAFF
TRBV9	16	CASSVAGTGGGETQYF
TRBV28	14	CASSPTYSNQPQHF
TRBV5-1	17	CASSPGTSGGDTGELFF
TRBV7-2	17	CASSTPGQGVVNYGYTF
TRBV11-2	15	CASSFDSPNTGELFF
TRBV18	13	CASSPPSTDTQYF
TRBV6-5	13	CASSYLSEYEQYF
TRBV5-6	17	CASSLYPRERLSYEQYF
TRBV29-1	14	CSVLKVAGNTEAFF
TRBV5-4	15	CASSLAAESYNEQFF
TRBV28	16	CASSQPWTGLAYEQYF
TRBV5-4	16	CASSFKLAGPTDTQYF
TRBV6-5	13	CASRTSDNSPLHF
TRBV5-8	13	CASSLAERQGAFF